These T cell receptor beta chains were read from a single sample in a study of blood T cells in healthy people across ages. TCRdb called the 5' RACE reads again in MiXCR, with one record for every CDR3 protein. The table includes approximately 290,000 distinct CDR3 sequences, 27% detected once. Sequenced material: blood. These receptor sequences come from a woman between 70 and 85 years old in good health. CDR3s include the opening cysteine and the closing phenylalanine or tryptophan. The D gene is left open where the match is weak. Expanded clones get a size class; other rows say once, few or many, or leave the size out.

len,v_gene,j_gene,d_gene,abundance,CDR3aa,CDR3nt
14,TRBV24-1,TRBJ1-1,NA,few,CATSGLRQNTEAFF,TGTGCCACCAGTGGTTTAAGGCAGAACACTGAAGCTTTCTTT
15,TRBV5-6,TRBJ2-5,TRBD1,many,CASSYTGQNQETQYF,TGTGCCAGCAGCTATACGGGACAGAACCAAGAGACCCAGTACTTC
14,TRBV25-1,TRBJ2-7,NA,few,CASSEYGRNYEQYF,TGTGCCAGCAGTGAATATGGGAGAAACTACGAGCAGTACTTC
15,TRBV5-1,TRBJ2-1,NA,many,CASSFGVQQSNEQFF,TGCGCCAGCAGCTTTGGGGTCCAACAGAGCAATGAGCAGTTCTTC
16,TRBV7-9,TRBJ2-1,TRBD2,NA,CASSPSSKRGDNEQFF,TGTGCCAGCAGCCCGTCATCAAAGCGGGGGGACAATGAGCAGTTCTTC
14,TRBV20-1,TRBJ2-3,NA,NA,CSAGPKRGTDTQYF,TGCAGTGCTGGGCCCAAGCGGGGCACAGATACGCAGTATTTT
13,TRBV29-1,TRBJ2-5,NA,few,CSVAPKLKETQYF,TGCAGCGTTGCCCCTAAACTAAAAGAGACCCAGTACTTC
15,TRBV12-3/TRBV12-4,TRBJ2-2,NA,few,CASSPTIDLSGELFF,TGTGCCAGCAGTCCAACCATCGACCTGAGCGGGGAGCTGTTTTTT
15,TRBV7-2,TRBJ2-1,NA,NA,CASSLGRRELNEQFF,TGTGCCAGCAGCTTAGGAAGGAGAGAGCTCAATGAGCAGTTCTTC
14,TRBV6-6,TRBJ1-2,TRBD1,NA,CTSNRQGANYGYTF,TGTACCAGCAACCGACAGGGGGCTAACTATGGCTACACCTTC
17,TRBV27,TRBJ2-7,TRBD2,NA,CASSPKAVAGDYNEQYF,TGTGCCAGCAGTCCGAAGGCGGTAGCGGGAGATTATAACGAGCAGTACTTC
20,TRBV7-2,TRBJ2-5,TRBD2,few,CASSSSYTYGLAGLKETQYF,TGTGCCAGCAGCTCTAGCTACACTTACGGACTAGCGGGGCTAAAAGAGACCCAGTACTTC
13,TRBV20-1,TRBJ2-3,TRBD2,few,CSPKTSGTDTQYF,TGCAGTCCTAAGACTAGCGGGACAGATACGCAGTATTTT
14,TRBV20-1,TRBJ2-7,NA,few,CSARRGHVSYEQYF,TGCAGTGCCAGGAGGGGACACGTCTCCTACGAGCAGTACTTC
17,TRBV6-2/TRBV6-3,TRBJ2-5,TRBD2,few,CASSTPGLAGVLETQYF,TGTGCCAGCAGTACCCCGGGACTAGCGGGAGTATTGGAGACCCAGTACTTC
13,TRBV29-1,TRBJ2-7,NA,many,CSVVWSGPYEQYF,TGCAGCGTTGTGTGGAGCGGACCCTACGAGCAGTACTTC
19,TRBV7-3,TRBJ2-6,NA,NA,CASSPNIQGLGSGANVLTF,TGTGCCAGCAGCCCGAACATCCAGGGGTTAGGCTCTGGGGCCAACGTCCTGACTTTC
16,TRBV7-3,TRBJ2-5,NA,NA,CASSPGLVGEQETQYF,TGTGCCAGCAGCCCTGGGCTAGTGGGTGAGCAAGAGACCCAGTACTTC
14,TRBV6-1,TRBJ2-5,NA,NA,CASSDGLALETQYF,TGTGCCAGCAGTGATGGGCTAGCTTTGGAGACCCAGTACTTC
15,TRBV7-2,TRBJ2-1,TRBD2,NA,CASSPSASGYNEQFF,TGTGCCAGCAGCCCCTCGGCTAGCGGTTACAATGAGCAGTTCTTC
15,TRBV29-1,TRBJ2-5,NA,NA,CSAQSPRLGKETQYF,TGCAGCGCCCAATCCCCCCGGTTAGGTAAAGAGACCCAGTACTTC
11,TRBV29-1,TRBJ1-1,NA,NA,CSVKWNTEAFF,TGCAGCGTGAAATGGAACACTGAAGCTTTCTTT
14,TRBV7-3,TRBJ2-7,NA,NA,CASSPSGSSYEQYF,TGTGCCAGCAGTCCCTCGGGGTCCTCCTACGAGCAGTACTTC
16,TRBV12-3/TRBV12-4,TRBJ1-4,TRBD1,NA,CASSLFSGTGLEKLFF,TGTGCCAGCAGTTTATTTAGCGGGACAGGTCTTGAAAAACTGTTTTTT
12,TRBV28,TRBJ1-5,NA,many,CASSLGNQPQHF,TGTGCCAGCAGTTTAGGGAATCAGCCCCAGCATTTT
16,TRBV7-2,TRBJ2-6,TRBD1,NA,CASSMGQGNRANVLTF,TGTGCCAGCAGCATGGGACAGGGGAATAGGGCCAACGTCCTGACTTTC
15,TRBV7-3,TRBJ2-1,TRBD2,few,CASSLGGSGVNEQFF,TGTGCCAGCAGCTTAGGCGGGAGCGGGGTAAATGAGCAGTTCTTC
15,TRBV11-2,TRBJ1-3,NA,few,CASSAPPGPGNTIYF,TGTGCCAGCAGCGCCCCTCCAGGGCCCGGAAACACCATATATTTT
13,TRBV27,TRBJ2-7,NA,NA,CATGQTISYEQYF,TGTGCCACAGGACAGACTATCTCCTACGAGCAGTACTTC
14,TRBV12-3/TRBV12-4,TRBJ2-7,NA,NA,CVSSFQQGPYEQYF,TGTGTCAGCAGTTTTCAACAGGGCCCCTACGAGCAGTACTTC
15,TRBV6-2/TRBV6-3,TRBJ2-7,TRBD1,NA,CASSYGFGQGREQYF,TGTGCCAGCAGTTATGGTTTCGGACAGGGGCGCGAGCAGTACTTC
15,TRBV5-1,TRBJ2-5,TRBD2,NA,CASSLTSWGVETQYF,TGCGCCAGCAGCCTGACTAGCTGGGGGGTTGAGACCCAGTACTTC
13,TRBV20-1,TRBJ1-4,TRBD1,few,CSARPGQDEKLFF,TGCAGTGCTAGACCGGGACAGGATGAAAAACTGTTTTTT
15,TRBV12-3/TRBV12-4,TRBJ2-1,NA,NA,CASSFPATGYNEQFF,TGTGCCAGTAGTTTTCCAGCGACTGGCTACAATGAGCAGTTCTTC
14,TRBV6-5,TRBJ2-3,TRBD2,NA,CASRRRLAADTQYF,TGTGCCAGCAGACGACGACTAGCGGCAGATACGCAGTATTTT
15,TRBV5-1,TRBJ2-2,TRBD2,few,CASSLVAGGSGELFF,TGCGCCAGCAGCCTGGTAGCGGGAGGATCCGGGGAGCTGTTTTTT
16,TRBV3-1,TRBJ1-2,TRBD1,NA,CATQRGGGGVSYGYTF,TGTGCCACCCAACGAGGGGGCGGAGGGGTTAGCTATGGCTACACCTTC
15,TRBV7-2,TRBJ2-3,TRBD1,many,CASSPGTGKTDTQYF,TGTGCCAGCAGCCCTGGGACAGGGAAGACAGATACGCAGTATTTT
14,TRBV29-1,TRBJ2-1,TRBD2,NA,CSDTSGKGHNEQFF,TGCAGCGACACAAGCGGGAAAGGACACAATGAGCAGTTCTTC
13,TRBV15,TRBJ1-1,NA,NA,CATSRDYREGAFF,TGTGCCACCAGCAGAGATTATCGTGAGGGAGCTTTCTTT
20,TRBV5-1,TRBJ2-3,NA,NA,CASSLIFRTEQGRNTDTQYF,TGCGCCAGCAGCTTAATATTTCGAACCGAACAGGGACGGAACACAGATACGCAGTATTTT
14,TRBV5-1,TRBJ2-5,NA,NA,CASQTGDGAGTQYF,TGCGCCAGCCAAACTGGGGACGGGGCTGGGACCCAGTACTTC
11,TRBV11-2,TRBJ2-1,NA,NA,CASSLALEQFF,TGTGCCAGCAGCTTAGCTCTTGAGCAGTTCTTC
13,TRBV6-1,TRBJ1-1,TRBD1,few,CASSSQGDTEAFF,TGTGCCAGCAGTTCCCAGGGGGACACTGAAGCTTTCTTT
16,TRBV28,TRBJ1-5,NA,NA,CASSFNRVRGNQPQHF,TGTGCCAGCAGTTTCAACAGGGTTAGAGGCAATCAGCCCCAGCATTTT
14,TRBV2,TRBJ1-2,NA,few,CASMPRTANYGYTF,TGTGCCAGCATGCCACGGACAGCTAACTATGGCTACACCTTC
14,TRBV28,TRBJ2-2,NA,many,CASSFMGITGELFF,TGTGCCAGCAGTTTTATGGGGATCACCGGGGAGCTGTTTTTT
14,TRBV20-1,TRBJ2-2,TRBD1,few,CSATAGGRTGELFF,TGCAGTGCAACCGCAGGGGGCCGGACCGGGGAGCTGTTTTTT
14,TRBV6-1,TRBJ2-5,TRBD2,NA,CASGKAGAQETQYF,TGTGCCAGCGGGAAAGCGGGGGCCCAAGAGACCCAGTACTTC
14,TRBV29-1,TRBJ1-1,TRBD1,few,CSVVKTGGSTEAFF,TGCAGCGTTGTTAAGACAGGGGGAAGCACTGAAGCTTTCTTT
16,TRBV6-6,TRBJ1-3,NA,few,CASSYKGAISGNTIYF,TGTGCCAGCAGTTACAAAGGGGCGATCTCTGGAAACACCATATATTTT
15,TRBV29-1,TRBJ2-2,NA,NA,CSVEVRAGSHGELFF,TGCAGCGTTGAAGTCAGGGCAGGTAGTCACGGGGAGCTGTTTTTT
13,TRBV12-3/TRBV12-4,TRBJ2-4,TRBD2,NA,CASSFSRESIQYF,TGTGCCAGCAGTTTCTCGCGGGAGTCCATTCAGTACTTC
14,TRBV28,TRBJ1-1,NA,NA,CASSLFTENTEAFF,TGTGCCAGCAGTTTATTTACCGAGAACACTGAAGCTTTCTTT